Below, one TCR beta chain is given with its context. A much larger clone lies one base from this, so it may be a read error. This sample was included in a study of tumor-infiltrating lymphocytes in primary liver carcinoma. A constant-region primer primed TCR beta cDNA synthesis from 450 to 550 ng of total RNA. Investigators got TCR beta libraries out of three nested multiplex PCR rounds, done with slightly modified ARM-PCR. The opening two PCR rounds, 10 cycles each, paired TRBV1-TRBV30 forward primers with a C-beta reverse primer. TCRdb re-derived calls from the multiplex PCR reads in MiXCR, one entry per CDR3 protein. In the table there are some 320,000 distinct CDR3 sequences, 65% of which are singletons. They got blood RNA out of unsorted whole blood and also pulled out germline DNA. The V gene's germline CDR1 is SEHNR and CDR2 FQNEAQ (reference sequence). The CDR3 totals 14 residues.

The rearrangement joins TRBV7-9 to TRBJ2-7; TRBD1 matches at 7 bases. The sample taken for sequencing was peripheral blood. The clonotype was recovered from a man in his forties with primary liver carcinoma and hepatitis B virus infection. CDR3 region: CASSFGTVTDTRYF. The CDR3 DNA sequence: TGTGCCAGCAGCTTTGGGACAGTAACAGATACGCGGTATTTT.